This TCR beta chain was identified in a study of blood T cell repertoires in COVID-19. Germline V lookup: CDR1 SGHTA, CDR2 FQGNSA. The CDR3 runs to 16 residues. Trimming at V came to 7 bases and at J to 2 bases, leaving 11 bases not matched to a gene. Only in-frame clones appear in the TCRdb table, and some are missing; sequencing was by immunoSEQ multiplex PCR. The sample lists more than 250,000 clones, around four fifths occurring once. Material for sequencing was peripheral blood. This sequence was found in a woman aged 45-65 years with acute or convalescent COVID-19. The V call is TRBV7-2, the J call TRBJ1-3; 7 bases are a match to TRBD1. CDR3 sequence: CASTLGTEMAGNTIYF. CDR3 coding DNA: TGTGCCAGCACCCTCGGGACAGAAATGGCTGGAAACACCATATATTTT. Variable domain in full (rest from reference TRBV7-2 and TRBJ1-3): GAGVSQSPSNKVTEKGKDVELRCDPISGHTALYWYRQSLGQGLEFLIYFQGNSAPDKSGLPSDRFSAERTGGSVSTLTIQRTQQEDSAVYLCASTLGTEMAGNTIYFGEGSWLTVV.